The 21 T cell receptor beta chains below were found in one sample sequenced in a study of shared clonotypes between healthy human individuals (dated by TCRdb to 2020 to 2022). Libraries were built with the immunoSEQ multiplex PCR assay. Drawn from immuneACCESS, this table holds only the in-frame rearrangements with V and J called that TCRdb kept. Clones are partly lost; checked studies trace under half to an unresolved V gene and leave the rest unexplained. The sample table lists fewer than 1.8 million clones, approximately 98.5% of them with a count of one. Clones ranked in the top ten supply about 0.35% of the sample. Sequencing was carried out using naive CD4+ T cells sorted from blood. The cell subset or site label, as the study defines it: CD45RA+ positively selected. Receptor source: a man aged 30 to 45 in good health.

The rearrangement uses TRBV5-4 and TRBJ1-1; 9 bases align to TRBD1. There are 14 residues in the CDR3. The junction had 2 bases not matched to a gene; V was cut back by 1 base and J by 4 bases. Germline loops: CDR1 SGHNT, CDR2 YYREEE (reference sequence). As DNA, the CDR3 is TGTGCCAGCAGCTTGCCGACAGGGGGCACTGAAGCTTTCTTT. It encodes CASSLPTGGTEAFF.

The chain couples TRBV6-5 to TRBJ2-1; TRBD1 agrees at 7 bases. This CDR3 is 15 amino acids long. From germline, CDR1 is MNHEY and CDR2 SVGAGI. Trimming cost V 2 bases and J 9 bases; bases outside gene matches: 10. This CDR3 reads CASSYPPTGAGEQFF. CDR3 nucleotide sequence: TGTGCCAGCAGTTACCCGCCCACAGGGGCCGGTGAGCAGTTCTTC.

This rearrangement joins TRBV7-3 to TRBJ2-1, with D possibly TRBD1 on 6 matching bases. V lost 4 bases and J 9 bases, leaving 13 bases between the germline ends. CDR1 is SGHTA, CDR2 FQGTGA, per germline. This CDR3 spans 13 amino acids. CDR3 nucleotides: TGTGCCAGCAGCTCTTCAGGGGAAGGTGAGCAGTTCTTC. Translation: CASSSSGEGEQFF.

The V call is TRBV11-2, the J call TRBJ2-1; 12 bases map to TRBD2. The germline V gene has CDR1 SGHAT and CDR2 FQNNGV. Trimming cost V 5 bases and J 15 bases; bases outside gene matches: 11. The CDR3 covers 14 residues. CDR3 nucleotide sequence: TGTGCCAGCAGCCCGGGACTAGCGGGCCCTTCTCTGTTCTTC. Its protein product is CASSPGLAGPSLFF.

The V gene is TRBV11-3, the J gene TRBJ2-7, with D possibly matching TRBD2 (7 bases). The CDR3 loop spans 14 amino acids. Germline-derived CDR1 and CDR2 are SGHNT and YENEEA. The germline V and J ends were trimmed by 5 bases and 5 bases, with 16 bases remaining between them. The CDR3 coding sequence is TGTGCCAGCAGCCCGGGAGGACAGTCACACGAGCAGTACTTC. It yields the protein CASSPGGQSHEQYF.

This rearrangement joins TRBV14 to TRBJ2-5; TRBD2 matches 8 bases. J was trimmed by 5 bases and V by 0 bases; bases with no gene match: 5. CDR3 length equals 15 residues. Germline V gene sequence: CDR1 SGHDN, CDR2 FVKESK. The CDR3 DNA reads as TGTGCCAGCAGCCAAGACGGACTAGCAGTTGAGACCCAGTACTTC. Protein: CASSQDGLAVETQYF.

This chain uses TRBV9 with TRBJ2-3; 12 bases fit TRBD2. V shed 4 bases and J 1 base; nucleotides not matched to a gene: 4. The CDR3 extends over 16 amino acids. CDR1 is SGDLS and CDR2 is YYNGEE in the germline V gene. CDR3 in amino acids: CASSFSSGRGTDTQYF. CDR3 DNA sequence: TGTGCCAGCAGCTTCTCTAGCGGGAGGGGCACAGATACGCAGTATTTT. Drawing the rest from reference TRBV9 and TRBJ2-3, the complete variable domain is DSGVTQTPKHLITATGQRVTLRCSPRSGDLSVYWYQQSLDQGLQFLIQYYNGEERAKGNILERFSAQQFPDLHSELNLSSLELGDSALYFCASSFSSGRGTDTQYFGPGTRLTVL.

The chain carries TRBV6-1 and TRBJ2-1; 13 bases match TRBD2. J gave up 1 base and V 6 bases, and 0 bases lay outside the gene matches. Germline CDR1 reads MNHNS; CDR2 reads SASEGT. The CDR3 covers 15 residues. CDR3 coding DNA: TGTGCCAGCAGACTAGCGGGAGGGTCCTACAATGAGCAGTTCTTC. Its protein product is CASRLAGGSYNEQFF.

V is TRBV6-5 and J is TRBJ1-1; 9 bases map to TRBD1. In germline, CDR1 is MNHEY, CDR2 SVGAGI. This CDR3 is 14 amino acids long. Losses at the gene ends were 6 bases for V and 6 bases for J; bases not matched to a gene: 8. CDR3 loop: CASRQDRGVAEAFF. The DNA of the CDR3 is TGTGCCAGCAGACAGGACAGGGGAGTCGCTGAAGCTTTCTTT.

The chain uses TRBV27 and TRBJ2-2, with 9 bases that match TRBD1. The length of the CDR3 is 17 residues. The germline V gene has CDR1 MNHEY and CDR2 SMNVEV (reference sequence). V was pared by 2 bases and J by 0 bases, with 4 bases of the junction left unmatched. CDR3 in DNA: TGTGCCAGCAGTTTACACAGGGGGCGATCGAACACCGGGGAGCTGTTTTTT. Amino acid sequence: CASSLHRGRSNTGELFF.

The chain is built from TRBV29-1 and TRBJ1-1; TRBD1 matches at 9 bases. The CDR3 runs to 14 residues. Germline CDR1 reads SQVTM; CDR2 reads ANQGSEA. The V gene end was trimmed by 3 bases and the J gene end by 5 bases; junction bases not matched to a gene: 7. CDR3 sequence (DNA): TGCAGCGTTGATTACAGGGGGCGTGGGACTGAAGCTTTCTTT. This translates into CSVDYRGRGTEAFF.

This chain connects TRBV29-1 to TRBJ2-7, with D perhaps matching TRBD2 (6 bases). The germline gives CDR1 SQVTM, CDR2 ANQGSEA. Trimming took off 3 bases at V and 0 bases at J, with 9 bases between the two ends. The CDR3 runs 13 residues. CDR3 in amino acids: CSVEEGTSYEQYF. The CDR3, as DNA: TGCAGCGTTGAGGAGGGAACCTCCTACGAGCAGTACTTC.

The chain uses TRBV27 and TRBJ2-1, with D unresolved. Germline V gene data show CDR1 as MNHEY and CDR2 as SMNVEV (reference sequence). This CDR3 spans 20 amino acids. V lost 4 bases and J 0 bases, leaving 25 bases between the germline ends. CDR3 sequence: CASSSWPPGEPFSSYNEQFF. In DNA form, the CDR3 reads TGTGCCAGCAGTTCCTGGCCGCCAGGCGAACCATTTAGCTCCTACAATGAGCAGTTCTTC.

For this clone: Other nucleotide sequences in the sample specify the same CDR3. The genes are TRBV7-2 and TRBJ2-3; D is unresolved. Germline V gene sequence: CDR1 SGHTA, CDR2 FQGNSA. CDR3 length: 12 residues. V was trimmed by 0 bases and J by 2 bases, leaving 0 bases between them. The CDR3 protein is CASSLATDTQYF. The CDR3, as DNA: TGTGCCAGCAGCTTAGCCACAGATACGCAGTATTTT.

The chain has TRBV20-1 and TRBJ1-5; D gene ambiguous. V gave up 6 bases and J gave up 16 bases, with 19 bases separating them. There are 11 residues in the CDR3. Germline V gives CDR1 DFQATT, CDR2 SNEGSKA (reference sequence). Here the CDR3 reads CSAETAGSLHF. The CDR3 nucleotides are TGCAGTGCAGAAACCGCCGGATCCCTCCATTTT.

The rearrangement uses TRBV7-9 and TRBJ2-7, with TRBD2 identical over 12 bases. This CDR3 is built from 16 residues. V dropped 4 bases and J dropped 2; count of bases not matched to a gene: 6. Per the germline V gene, CDR1 is SEHNR and CDR2 is FQNEAQ (reference sequence). CDR3 in amino acids: CASSSRGLAGPYEQYF. DNA of the CDR3: TGTGCCAGCAGCTCCCGAGGACTAGCGGGGCCCTACGAGCAGTACTTC.

This chain connects TRBV7-9 to TRBJ2-3; TRBD1 agrees at 7 bases. This CDR3 comprises 17 residues. V lost 1 base to trimming and J lost 2 bases; unmatched junction nucleotides: 9. Germline V gene data show CDR1 as SEHNR and CDR2 as FQNEAQ (reference sequence). CDR3 sequence (DNA): TGTGCCAGCAGCTTAGTGGGGACAGTGCCGACCACAGATACGCAGTATTTT. Its protein is CASSLVGTVPTTDTQYF.

CDR3 nucleotide sequence: TGTGCCAGCAGTTTACAGAATGAGCAGTTCTTC. It codes for CASSLQNEQFF. The chain has TRBV28 and TRBJ2-1; D gene uncertain. There are 11 residues in the CDR3. Deletions cut 2 bases from V and 7 bases from J, with 3 bases between. CDR1 and CDR2 (germline): MDHEN, SYDVKM. Filled out from reference TRBV28 and TRBJ2-1, the complete variable domain reads DVKVTQSSRYLVKRTGEKVFLECVQDMDHENMFWYRQDPGLGLRLIYFSYDVKMKEKGDIPEGYSVSREKKERFSLILESASTNQTSMYLCASSLQNEQFFGPGTRLTVL.

The gene calls are TRBV18 and TRBJ2-3; no reliable D call. CDR1 and CDR2 (germline): KGHSH, LQKENI. V was cut by 6 bases and J by 2 bases, with 9 bases left in between. There are 13 residues in the CDR3. The CDR3 sequence: CASSADHTDTQYF. DNA of the CDR3: TGTGCCAGCTCCGCTGACCACACAGATACGCAGTATTTT.

The chain is built from TRBV29-1 and TRBJ1-3; D call uncertain. The CDR3 contains 15 residues. Trimming cost V 4 bases and J 0 bases, with 13 bases left between them. Germline CDR1 is SQVTM and CDR2 is ANQGSEA. CDR3 amino acids: CSVGSSQTSGNTIYF. The CDR3 DNA reads as TGCAGCGTTGGGTCCTCGCAGACCTCTGGAAACACCATATATTTT.

The rearrangement links TRBV9 to TRBJ1-1; no definite D call. Germline CDR1 and CDR2: SGDLS and YYNGEE. V dropped 0 bases and J dropped 0 bases, with 6 bases sitting between them. This CDR3 region has 14 residues. The CDR3 DNA reads as TGTGCCAGCAGCGTAGGTATATTGAACACTGAAGCTTTCTTT. It encodes CASSVGILNTEAFF.